This entry describes one T cell receptor beta chain. A second PCR, run for roughly 7 to 12 cycles, used a sample-barcoded 5' primer plus a J-beta primer mix. Each cDNA molecule received a tag from a template-switch adaptor that had 12 random nucleotides. TCRdb re-derived calls from the 5' RACE reads in MiXCR, one entry per CDR3 protein. The sample lists 1,800,000 or so distinct CDR3 sequences; more than 35% were seen once. The data were obtained in a study of blood T cells in healthy people across ages. Researchers collected roughly 10 milliliters of peripheral blood from every single donor. The sequencing input was blood. The TCR was taken from a human donor in good health.

CDR3: CASVKLSGANVLTF. The CDR3 DNA reads TGTGCCAGCGTAAAACTCTCTGGGGCCAACGTCCTGACTTTC. This sequence joins TRBV28 and TRBJ2-6; D is ambiguous. CDR3 length: 14 amino acids. Germline V gives CDR1 MDHEN, CDR2 SYDVKM. V shed 8 bases and J shed 0 bases, with 8 bases lying between them. Together with reference TRBV28 and TRBJ2-6, the CDR3 gives the full variable domain: DVKVTQSSRYLVKRTGEKVFLECVQDMDHENMFWYRQDPGLGLRLIYFSYDVKMKEKGDIPEGYSVSREKKERFSLILESASTNQTSMYLCASVKLSGANVLTFGAGSRLTVL.